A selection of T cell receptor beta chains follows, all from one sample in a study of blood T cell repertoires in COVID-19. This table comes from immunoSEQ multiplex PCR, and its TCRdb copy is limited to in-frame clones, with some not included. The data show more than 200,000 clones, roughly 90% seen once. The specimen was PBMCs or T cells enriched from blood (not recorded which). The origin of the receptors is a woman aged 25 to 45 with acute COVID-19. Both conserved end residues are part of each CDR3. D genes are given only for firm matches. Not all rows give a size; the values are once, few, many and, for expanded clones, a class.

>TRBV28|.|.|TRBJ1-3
CASSGATVISGNTIYF
TGTGCCAGCAGTGGGGCCACAGTAATCTCTGGAAACACCATATATTTT
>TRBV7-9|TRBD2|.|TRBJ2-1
CASSFPGLAGNNEQFF
TGTGCCAGCAGCTTCCCAGGACTAGCGGGGAACAATGAGCAGTTCTTC
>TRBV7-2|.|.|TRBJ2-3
CASSFQSHTDTQYF
TGTGCCAGCAGCTTCCAGTCCCACACAGATACGCAGTATTTT
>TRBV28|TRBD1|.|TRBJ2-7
CATGGYEQYF
TGTGCGACAGGGGGCTACGAGCAGTACTTC
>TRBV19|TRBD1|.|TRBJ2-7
CASGTGTGLPYEQYF
TGTGCCAGTGGAACCGGGACAGGCCTCCCCTACGAGCAGTACTTC
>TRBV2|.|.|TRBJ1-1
CASRHRATTGMTEAFF
TGTGCCAGCAGACACCGGGCCACTACAGGGATGACTGAAGCTTTCTTT
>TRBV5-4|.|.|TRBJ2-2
CASSLGGAANTGELFF
TGTGCCAGCAGCTTGGGGGGCGCGGCGAACACCGGGGAGCTGTTTTTT
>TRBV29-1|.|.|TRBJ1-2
CSVVSGNYGYTF
TGCAGCGTTGTGTCAGGAAACTATGGCTACACCTTC
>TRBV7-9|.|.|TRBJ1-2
CASSPSVSNYGYTF
TGTGCCAGCAGCCCTAGTGTCAGTAACTATGGCTACACCTTC
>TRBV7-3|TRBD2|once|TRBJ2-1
CASSREGLAGAYEQFF
TGTGCCAGCAGCCGAGAAGGACTAGCGGGAGCCTATGAGCAGTTCTTC
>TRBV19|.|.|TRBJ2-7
CASSNRQAYEQYF
TGTGCCAGTAGTAATCGGCAGGCCTACGAGCAGTACTTC
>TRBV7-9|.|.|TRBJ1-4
CASSLSGMQRDEKLFF
TGTGCCAGCAGCTTATCGGGGATGCAACGGGATGAAAAACTGTTTTTT
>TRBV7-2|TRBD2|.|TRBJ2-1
CASSPSGTSGSYEQFF
TGTGCCAGCAGCCCGTCCGGGACTAGCGGGAGCTATGAGCAGTTCTTC
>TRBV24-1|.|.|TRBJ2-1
CATSADWNNEQFF
TGTGCCACCAGTGCCGACTGGAACAATGAGCAGTTCTTC
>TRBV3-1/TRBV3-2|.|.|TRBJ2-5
CASSQDISTGWDPQYF
TGTGCCAGCAGCCAAGATATCTCCACAGGGTGGGATCCCCAGTACTTC
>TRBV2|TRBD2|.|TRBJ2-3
CASWKGLSGTDTQYF
TGTGCCAGCTGGAAGGGACTATCGGGCACAGATACGCAGTATTTT
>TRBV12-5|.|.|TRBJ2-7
CASGLSQGAGEQYF
TGTGCTAGTGGTTTGTCACAGGGCGCTGGAGAGCAGTACTTC
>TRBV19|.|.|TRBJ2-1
CASSTTDSYSYNEQFF
TGTGCCAGTAGTACGACGGACAGTTACTCCTACAATGAGCAGTTCTTC
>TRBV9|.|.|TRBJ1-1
CASSERPGSEAFF
TGTGCCAGCAGCGAGCGACCTGGCTCTGAAGCTTTCTTT
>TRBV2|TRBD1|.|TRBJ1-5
CASSENRGNQPQHF
TGTGCCAGCAGCGAAAACAGGGGGAATCAGCCCCAGCATTTT
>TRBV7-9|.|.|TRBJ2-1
CASSLGASPYNEQFF
TGTGCCAGCAGCTTAGGAGCGTCCCCTTACAATGAGCAGTTCTTC
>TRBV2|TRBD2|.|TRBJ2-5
CASSEARLAGKETQYF
TGTGCCAGCAGTGAAGCCCGACTAGCGGGGAAAGAGACCCAGTACTTC
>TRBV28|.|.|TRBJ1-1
CASSFRGLIEAFF
TGTGCCAGCAGTTTTAGGGGTCTCATTGAAGCTTTCTTT
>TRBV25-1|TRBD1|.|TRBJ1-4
CASSEQQGANEKLFF
TGTGCCAGCAGTGAGCAGCAGGGGGCTAATGAAAAACTGTTTTTT
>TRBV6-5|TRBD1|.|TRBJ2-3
CASCTGEVDTQYF
TGTGCCAGTTGCACAGGGGAAGTAGATACGCAGTATTTT
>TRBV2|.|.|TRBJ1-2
CASSGGDGYGYTF
TGTGCCAGCAGTGGAGGAGATGGCTATGGCTACACCTTC
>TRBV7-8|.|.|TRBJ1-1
CASSLRTVGTEAFF
TGTGCCAGCAGCTTAAGGACAGTCGGCACTGAAGCTTTCTTT
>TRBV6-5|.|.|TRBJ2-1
CASATSSNEQFF
TGTGCCAGCGCCACCTCCAGCAATGAGCAGTTCTTC
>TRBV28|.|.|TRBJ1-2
CASSFYPDAGGYTF
TGTGCCAGCAGTTTCTATCCCGACGCGGGGGGCTACACCTTC
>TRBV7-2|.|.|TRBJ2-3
CASSLGFGDTQYF
TGTGCCAGCAGCTTAGGTTTCGGAGATACGCAGTATTTT
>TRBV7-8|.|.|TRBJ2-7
CASMGHRYEQYF
TGTGCCAGCATGGGACACCGCTACGAGCAGTACTTC
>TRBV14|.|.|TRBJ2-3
CASRDWGTDTQYF
TGTGCCAGCAGAGACTGGGGCACAGATACGCAGTATTTT
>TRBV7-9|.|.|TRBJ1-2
CASSHGPNYGYTF
TGTGCCAGCAGCCATGGGCCCAACTATGGCTACACCTTC
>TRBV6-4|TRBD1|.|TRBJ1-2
CASSDSNRGDVYGYTF
TGTGCCAGCAGTGACTCAAACAGGGGGGACGTATATGGCTACACCTTC
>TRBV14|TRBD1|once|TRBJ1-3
CASSQDWTGTGNTIYF
TGTGCCAGCAGCCAAGATTGGACAGGGACTGGAAACACCATATATTTT
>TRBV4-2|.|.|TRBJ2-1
CASSQGGLVDNEQFF
TGTGCCAGCAGCCAAGGAGGGCTAGTAGATAATGAGCAGTTCTTC
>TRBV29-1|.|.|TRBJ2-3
CSVEDGAPSTDTQYF
TGCAGCGTTGAAGATGGGGCCCCTAGCACAGATACGCAGTATTTT
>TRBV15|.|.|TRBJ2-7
CATSRDLGRAGDEQYF
TGTGCCACCAGCAGAGATCTTGGGCGCGCGGGTGACGAGCAGTACTTC
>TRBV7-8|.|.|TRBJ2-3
CASSDSNRLYTDTQYF
TGTGCCAGCAGTGACAGTAATAGGTTGTATACAGATACGCAGTATTTT
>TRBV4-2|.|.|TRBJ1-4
CASSQGWGSSGEKLFF
TGTGCCAGCAGCCAAGGATGGGGCAGTTCTGGAGAAAAACTGTTTTTT
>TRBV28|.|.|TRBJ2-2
CASTSRGRIGELFF
TGTGCCAGCACCTCCAGGGGTCGGATCGGGGAGCTGTTTTTT
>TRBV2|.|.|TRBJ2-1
CASSVPGNEQFF
TGTGCCAGCAGTGTCCCGGGGAATGAGCAGTTCTTC
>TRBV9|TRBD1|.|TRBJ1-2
CASSQDRNYGYTF
TGTGCCAGCAGCCAGGACAGGAACTATGGCTACACCTTC
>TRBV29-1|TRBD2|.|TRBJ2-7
CSVDAAGVPYEQYF
TGCAGCGTTGACGCGGCGGGAGTACCCTACGAGCAGTACTTC
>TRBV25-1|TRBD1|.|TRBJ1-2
CASSQGANNYGYTF
TGTGCCAGCTCTCAGGGGGCGAACAACTATGGCTACACCTTC
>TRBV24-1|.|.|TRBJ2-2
CATSDSRQNTGELFF
TGTGCCACCAGTGATTCCCGACAGAACACCGGGGAGCTGTTTTTT
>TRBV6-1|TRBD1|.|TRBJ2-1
CASSEGAGTGGLNEQFF
TGTGCCAGCAGTGAAGGAGCCGGGACAGGGGGCCTCAATGAGCAGTTCTTC
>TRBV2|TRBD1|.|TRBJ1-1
CASSDWGQGTEAFF
TGTGCCAGCAGTGATTGGGGACAGGGCACTGAAGCTTTCTTT